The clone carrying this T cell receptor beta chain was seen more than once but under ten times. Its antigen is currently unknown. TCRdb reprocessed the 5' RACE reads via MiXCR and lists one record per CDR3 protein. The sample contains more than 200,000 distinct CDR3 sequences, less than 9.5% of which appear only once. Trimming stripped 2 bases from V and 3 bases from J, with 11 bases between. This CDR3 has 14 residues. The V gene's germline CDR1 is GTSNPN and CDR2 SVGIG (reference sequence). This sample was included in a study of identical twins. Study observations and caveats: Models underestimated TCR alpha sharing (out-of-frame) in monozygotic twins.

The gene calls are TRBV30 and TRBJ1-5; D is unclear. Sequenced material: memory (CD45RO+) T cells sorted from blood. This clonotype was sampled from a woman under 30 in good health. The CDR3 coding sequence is TGTGCCTGGAGTCCCGGACGGACCAATCAGCCCCAGCATTTT. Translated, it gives CAWSPGRTNQPQHF. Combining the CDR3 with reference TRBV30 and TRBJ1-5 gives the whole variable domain SQTIHQWPATLVQPVGSPLSLECTVEGTSNPNLYWYRQAAGRGLQLLFYSVGIGQISSEVPQNLSASRPQDRQFILSSKKLLLSDSGFYLCAWSPGRTNQPQHFGDGTRLSIL.